The 3 T cell receptor beta chains in this list originate from one sample, sequenced in a study of early T cells in non-severe SARS-CoV-2 infection. TCRdb redid the calling of the 5' RACE reads with MiXCR, one entry per CDR3 protein. The sample has about 99,000 distinct CDR3 sequences; about 15% are singletons. Source material: whole blood. The receptors were gathered from an adult who was a healthcare worker with PCR-confirmed SARS-CoV-2 infection or an uninfected control (not recorded which).

This clonotype showed up just a few times. This chain uses TRBV20-1 with TRBJ2-3; 8 nucleotides line up with TRBD1. This CDR3 comprises 15 residues. Germline-derived CDR1 and CDR2 are DFQATT and SNEGSKA (reference sequence). Losses at the gene ends were 3 bases for V and 2 bases for J; bases not matched to a gene: 7. The CDR3 is CSASHRTGTTDTQYF. The CDR3 DNA follows: TGCAGTGCTAGTCACCGGACAGGGACCACAGATACGCAGTATTTT.

The V gene is TRBV5-4, the J gene TRBJ2-5, with D possibly TRBD1 on 5 matching bases. Germline CDR1 SGHNT, CDR2 YYREEE (reference sequence). V dropped 8 bases and J dropped 2 bases, with 13 bases sitting between them. This CDR3 has 13 amino acids. The CDR3 DNA reads TGTGCCAGTAGTGGGGCAGGGCAAGAGACCCAGTACTTC. Translating gives CASSGAGQETQYF. The full variable domain, rest sourced from reference TRBV5-4 and TRBJ2-5, is ETGVTQSPTHLIKTRGQQVTLRCSSQSGHNTVSWYQQALGQGPQFIFQYYREEENGRGNFPPRFSGLQFPNYSSELNVNALELDDSALYLCASSGAGQETQYFGPGTRLLVL.

V gene TRBV19 combines with J gene TRBJ1-2, with a possible D match to TRBD1 (5 bases). The ends were cut back, 7 bases at V and 8 bases at J, with 14 bases in the middle. In germline, CDR1 is LNHDA, CDR2 SQIVND (reference sequence). The CDR3 length is 12 residues. Here the CDR3 reads CASTYGAFGYTF. Written as DNA, the CDR3 is TGTGCCAGTACCTATGGGGCCTTCGGCTACACCTTC.